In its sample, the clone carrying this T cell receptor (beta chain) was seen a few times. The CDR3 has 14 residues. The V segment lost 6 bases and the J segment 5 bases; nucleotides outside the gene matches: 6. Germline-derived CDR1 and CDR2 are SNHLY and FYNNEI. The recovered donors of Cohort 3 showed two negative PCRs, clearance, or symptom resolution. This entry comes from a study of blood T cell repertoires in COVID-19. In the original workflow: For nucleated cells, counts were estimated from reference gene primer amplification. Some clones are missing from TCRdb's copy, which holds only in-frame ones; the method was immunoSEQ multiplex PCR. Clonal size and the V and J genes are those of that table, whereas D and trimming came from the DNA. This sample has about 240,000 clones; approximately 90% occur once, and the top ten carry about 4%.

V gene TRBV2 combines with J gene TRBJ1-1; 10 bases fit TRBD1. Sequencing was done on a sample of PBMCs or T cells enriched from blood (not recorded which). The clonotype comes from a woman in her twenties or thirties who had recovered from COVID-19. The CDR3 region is CASRTGGAGTEAFF. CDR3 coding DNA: TGTGCCAGCAGGACAGGGGGCGCAGGGACTGAAGCTTTCTTT.